This T cell receptor (beta chain) was sequenced in a study of graft-versus-host responses after intestinal transplantation. Study background: Multivisceral, liver-intestinal, or isolated intestinal transplants were performed in recipients. Anti-thymocyte globulin induction was given to all recipients, followed by tacrolimus and steroids for 2 to 3 years.

TCRdb's table, derived via immunoSEQ multiplex PCR, lists solely in-frame clones and lacks some. The data show under 95,000 clones, around 89% seen once. As concerns this clone: Its target is unknown.

General study findings and limits: Some patients had graft-donor T cell macrochimerism. In their allografts, the ratios of graft-versus-host to host-versus-graft T cell clones were high. Recipient bone marrow held GvH clones, some seen earlier in ileum or blood.

CDR3 size: 13 residues. V was pared by 11 bases and J by 7 bases, with 10 bases of the junction left unmatched. Germline V gene data show CDR1 as MDHEN and CDR2 as SYDVKM. The clonotype originates from a human donor who was the organ donor for an intestinal transplant. The chain has TRBV28 and TRBJ2-1; TRBD1 matches 8 bases. Source: unstimulated CD4+ T cells sorted from spleen or lymph node cells, taken before transplant. DNA for the CDR3: TGTGCCTGCGGGCCAGGGGGCAATAATGAGCAGTTCTTC. Translating it yields CACGPGGNNEQFF. Variable domain in full (rest from reference TRBV28 and TRBJ2-1): DVKVTQSSRYLVKRTGEKVFLECVQDMDHENMFWYRQDPGLGLRLIYFSYDVKMKEKGDIPEGYSVSREKKERFSLILESASTNQTSMYLCACGPGGNNEQFFGPGTRLTVL.